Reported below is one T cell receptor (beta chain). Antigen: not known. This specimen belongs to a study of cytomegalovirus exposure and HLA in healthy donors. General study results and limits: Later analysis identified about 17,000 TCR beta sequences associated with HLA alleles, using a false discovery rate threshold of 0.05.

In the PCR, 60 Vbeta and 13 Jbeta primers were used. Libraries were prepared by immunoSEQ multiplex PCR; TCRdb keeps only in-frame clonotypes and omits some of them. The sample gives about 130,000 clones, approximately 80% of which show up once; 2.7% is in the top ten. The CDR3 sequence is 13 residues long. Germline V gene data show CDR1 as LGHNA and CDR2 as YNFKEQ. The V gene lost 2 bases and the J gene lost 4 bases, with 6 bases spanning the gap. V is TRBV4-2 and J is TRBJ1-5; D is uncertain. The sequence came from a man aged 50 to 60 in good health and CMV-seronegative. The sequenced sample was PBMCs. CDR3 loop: CASSQLRNQPQHF. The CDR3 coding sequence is TGTGCCAGCAGCCAACTCAGGAATCAGCCCCAGCATTTT.